The 19 T cell receptor beta chains given below trace back to one sample, sequenced in a study of T cell responses to AZD1222 COVID-19 vaccine. TCRdb's table, derived via immunoSEQ multiplex PCR, lists solely in-frame clones and lacks some. The repertoire has about 34,000 clones, 70% to 80% of them found once; the top ten carry roughly 4.5%. Sequences were derived from peripheral blood, sampled 28 days after the second AZD1222 dose. The receptors were gathered from an adult who received the AZD1222 COVID-19 vaccine.

This chain links TRBV5-1 with TRBJ2-1; D gene uncertain. From germline, CDR1 is SGHRS and CDR2 YFSETQ. V was cut by 0 bases and J by 5 bases, with 12 bases left in between. CDR3 length: 15 residues. The CDR3 protein is CASSLAQPGNNEQFF. As DNA, the CDR3 is TGCGCCAGCAGCTTGGCGCAGCCCGGAAACAATGAGCAGTTCTTC.

This rearrangement joins TRBV9 to TRBJ2-1; TRBD1 matches 8 bases. This CDR3 is built from 15 residues. Germline lookup yields CDR1 SGDLS and CDR2 YYNGEE. V was pared by 4 bases and J by 0 bases, with 3 bases of the junction left unmatched. CDR3 protein: CASSPGTGSYNEQFF. In nucleotides, the CDR3 is TGTGCCAGCAGCCCCGGGACAGGCTCCTACAATGAGCAGTTCTTC.

The J gene is TRBJ1-5, the V gene TRBV25-1; the match to TRBD1 covers 8 bases. This CDR3 has 13 amino acids. V lost 7 bases, J lost 7 bases, and 6 bases stayed unmatched. Per the germline V gene, CDR1 is MGHDK and CDR2 is SYGVNS. For the CDR3, the DNA is TGTGCCAGCAAGGACAGGGATGGGCAGCCCCAGCATTTT. Amino acid sequence: CASKDRDGQPQHF.

This chain joins TRBV3-1 (or the pseudogene TRBV3-2) and TRBJ1-1; D is unclear. The V and J ends lost 1 base and 6 bases respectively, with 9 bases between them. CDR3 length: 13 residues. Germline CDR1 and CDR2: LGHDT and YNNKEL (reference sequence). The CDR3 region is CASSQVRFPEAFF. In DNA, the CDR3 is TGTGCCAGCAGCCAAGTAAGGTTCCCTGAAGCTTTCTTT.

The chain links TRBV5-1 to TRBJ2-5, with D maybe TRBD2 (5 bases). Trimming shortened V by 2 bases and J by 0 bases, and 8 bases separated the two germline ends. The CDR3 loop spans 14 amino acids. Germline V gives CDR1 SGHRS, CDR2 YFSETQ. The CDR3 sequence: CASSFEGYQETQYF. CDR3 bases: TGCGCCAGCAGCTTTGAGGGTTACCAAGAGACCCAGTACTTC.

This clone was detected once. The chain is built from TRBV7-8 and TRBJ1-1, with TRBD1 matching over 8 bases. The CDR3 consists of 16 residues. CDR1 SGHVS and CDR2 FQNEAQ come from the germline V gene. V lost 1 base and J lost 5; bases outside the gene matches: 9. The CDR3: CASSLGSGGRVTEAFF. The CDR3 nucleotides are TGTGCCAGCAGCTTAGGTTCAGGGGGCCGAGTTACTGAAGCTTTCTTT.

The gene calls are TRBV6-6 and TRBJ1-6, with 9 bases that match TRBD1. Trimming cost V 6 bases and J 9 bases; bases outside gene matches: 6. CDR3 length: 14 residues. Germline V gene lookup returns CDR1 MNHNY and CDR2 SVGAGI (reference sequence). The CDR3 DNA sequence: TGTGCCAGCAGCACAGGACAGGGGTCTTCACCCCTCCACTTT. As protein: CASSTGQGSSPLHF.

The CDR3 spells CASSPGTGGDYGYTF. The CDR3 nucleotides are TGTGCCAGCAGCCCCGGGACAGGGGGCGACTATGGCTACACCTTC. The chain uses TRBV6-5 and TRBJ1-2; the match to TRBD1 covers 12 bases. CDR3 length equals 15 residues. Germline V gene lookup returns CDR1 MNHEY and CDR2 SVGAGI. Trimming removed 6 bases from V and 3 bases from J; junction bases left unmatched: 5.

The chain joins TRBV18 to TRBJ2-1, with 9 bases identical to TRBD2. Germline V lookup: CDR1 KGHSH, CDR2 LQKENI. The CDR3 is 15 amino acids. With 3 bases clipped from V and 5 bases from J, the junction kept 5 bases outside the gene matches. The CDR3 coding sequence is TGTGCCAGCTCACCGGGCGGGAGGGCCGACAATGAGCAGTTCTTC. Protein product: CASSPGGRADNEQFF. The complete variable domain, with remaining parts taken from reference TRBV18 and TRBJ2-1, reads NAGVMQNPRHLVRRRGQEARLRCSPMKGHSHVYWYRQLPEEGLKFMVYLQKENIIDESGMPKERFSAEFPKEGPSILRIQQVVRGDSAAYFCASSPGGRADNEQFFGPGTRLTVL.

The CDR3 here is CASSQDRQGKYEQYF. Here the CDR3 DNA reads TGTGCCAGCAGCCAAGATAGGCAGGGGAAATACGAGCAGTACTTC. The V call is TRBV4-2, the J call TRBJ2-7, with D maybe TRBD1 (6 bases). Trimming cost V 0 bases and J 4 bases, with 13 bases left between them. This CDR3 is built from 15 residues. Per the germline V gene, CDR1 is LGHNA and CDR2 is YNFKEQ.

CDR3 loop: CASSEAFRGTIQYF. CDR3 DNA: TGTGCCAGCAGTGAAGCGTTCCGGGGGACCATTCAGTACTTC. The rearrangement uses TRBV2 and TRBJ2-4; tentatively, D is TRBD2 (6 bases). Trimming pared 0 bases from V and 9 bases from J, leaving 12 bases between. Germline V gene lookup returns CDR1 SNHLY and CDR2 FYNNEI. The CDR3 contains 14 residues.

V and J are TRBV3-1 (or the pseudogene TRBV3-2) and TRBJ2-5, with 13 bases that match TRBD2. Germline CDR1 LGHDT, CDR2 YNNKEL (reference sequence). Trimming took 6 bases from V and 5 from J; bases not matched to a gene: 9. This CDR3 comprises 16 residues. The CDR3 protein is CASRPSGLAGRETQYF. The DNA for the CDR3 is TGTGCCAGCAGACCCTCGGGACTAGCGGGGCGGGAGACCCAGTACTTC.

This chain joins TRBV6-5 and TRBJ1-5, with 8 bases lining up with TRBD1. This CDR3 has 15 residues. Germline CDR1 reads MNHEY; CDR2 reads SVGAGI. V shed 7 bases, J shed 6 bases, and the junction held 11 bases outside the gene matches. The CDR3 region has the DNA TGTGCCAGCACCCCGGACAGGGTTGGAGTTCAGCCCCAGCATTTT. Amino acids: CASTPDRVGVQPQHF.

The chain is built from TRBV23-1 and TRBJ1-1; a weak D match, TRBD1 (6 bases). Being an ORF, TRBV23-1 has a function that is uncertain. The CDR3 covers 16 residues. V was shortened by 9 bases and J by 1 base, with 21 bases between the two germline ends. The CDR3 bases are TGCGCCAGATTCACTCGCCTGGAGACAGGGAACACTGAAGCTTTCTTT. Its translation is CARFTRLETGNTEAFF.

In DNA form, the CDR3 reads TGTGCCAGCAGTACTAGCGGGAGAACCCCCTACGAGCAGTACGTC. This sequence encodes CASSTSGRTPYEQYV. The J gene is TRBJ2-7, the V gene TRBV6-5; 11 nucleotides agree with TRBD2. After removal of 5 bases from V and 2 bases from J, the junction contained 5 bases not matched to a gene. Germline V gene sequence: CDR1 MNHEY, CDR2 SVGAGI. The CDR3 is made up of 15 amino acids.

The chain is built from TRBV4-3 and TRBJ1-5; D not resolved. The CDR3 length is 17 residues. Germline values: CDR1 LGHNA, CDR2 YSLEER. V lost 0 bases, J lost 2 bases, and 14 bases lay in between. CDR3 coding DNA: TGCGCCAGCAGCCAAGATCTAGCTGCCGGAGGCAATCAGCCCCAGCATTTT. This sequence encodes CASSQDLAAGGNQPQHF.

The chain carries TRBV6-5 and TRBJ1-1; tentatively, D is TRBD1 (6 bases). The CDR3 extends over 14 amino acids. V dropped 4 bases and J dropped 5 bases, with 14 bases sitting between them. Germline loops: CDR1 MNHEY, CDR2 SVGAGI. The CDR3 region has the DNA TGTGCCAGCAGTTTACAGGGAAGGGGAACTGAAGCTTTCTTT. It codes for CASSLQGRGTEAFF.

The chain is built from TRBV7-2 and TRBJ2-1; 8 bases align to TRBD2. Unmatched junction bases numbered 6, after V lost 4 bases and J lost 4 bases. The germline gives CDR1 SGHTA, CDR2 FQGNSA. The CDR3 is 15 residues long. CDR3 sequence reads: CASSSSGGQYNEQFF. The CDR3 nucleotides read TGTGCCAGCAGCTCGAGCGGGGGACAATACAATGAGCAGTTCTTC.

V usage is TRBV11-2 and J usage is TRBJ1-5; D ambiguous. Trimming cost V 5 bases and J 5 bases, with 10 bases left between them. Germline V gene data show CDR1 as SGHAT and CDR2 as FQNNGV. The CDR3 consists of 13 residues. This chain's CDR3 is CASSPRGDQPQHF. CDR3 nucleotide sequence: TGTGCCAGCAGCCCCCGTGGGGATCAGCCCCAGCATTTT.